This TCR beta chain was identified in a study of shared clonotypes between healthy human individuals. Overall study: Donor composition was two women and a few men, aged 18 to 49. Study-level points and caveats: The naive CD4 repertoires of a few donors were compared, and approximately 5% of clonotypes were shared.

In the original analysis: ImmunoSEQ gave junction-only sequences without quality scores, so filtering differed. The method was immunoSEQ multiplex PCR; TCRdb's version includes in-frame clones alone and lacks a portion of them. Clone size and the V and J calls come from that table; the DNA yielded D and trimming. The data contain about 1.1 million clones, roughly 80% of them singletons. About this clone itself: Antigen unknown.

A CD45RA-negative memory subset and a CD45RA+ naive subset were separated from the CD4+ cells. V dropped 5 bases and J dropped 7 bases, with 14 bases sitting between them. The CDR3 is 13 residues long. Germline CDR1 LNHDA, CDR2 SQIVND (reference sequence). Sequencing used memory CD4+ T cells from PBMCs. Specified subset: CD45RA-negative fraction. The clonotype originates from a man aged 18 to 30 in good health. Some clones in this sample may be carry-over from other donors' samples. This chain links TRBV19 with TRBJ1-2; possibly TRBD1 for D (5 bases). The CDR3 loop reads CASSVGTGRGYTF. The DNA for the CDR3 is TGTGCCAGTAGTGTCGGAACAGGACGTGGCTACACCTTC.